The next 28 T cell receptor beta chains were all read from a single sample in a study of blood T cell repertoires in COVID-19. Data came from immunoSEQ multiplex PCR; TCRdb stores just in-frame clones and leaves some out. The sample has some 460,000 clones, around nine tenths seen once. The sample comprised peripheral blood. Receptors originate from a woman under 40 with acute or convalescent COVID-19.

The chain combines TRBV9 with TRBJ1-6; 9 bases fit TRBD1. Losses at the gene ends were 0 bases for V and 7 bases for J; bases not matched to a gene: 2. Germline lookup yields CDR1 SGDLS and CDR2 YYNGEE. CDR3 size: 15 residues. CDR3 coding DNA: TGTGCCAGCAGCGTAGACGGGACAGGGAATTCACCCCTCCACTTT. Translated, it gives CASSVDGTGNSPLHF.

CDR3 sequence reads: CATSRELNTEAFF. The CDR3 DNA reads as TGTGCCACCAGCAGGGAGTTGAACACTGAAGCTTTCTTT. The genes are TRBV15 and TRBJ1-1; the D is unclear. V dropped 3 bases and J dropped 0 bases, with 5 bases sitting between them. The CDR3 covers 13 residues. Germline V gene data show CDR1 as LNHNV and CDR2 as YYDKDF (reference sequence).

The V and J genes are TRBV10-2 and TRBJ1-5; D is unresolved. This CDR3 has 14 residues. Germline V lookup: CDR1 WSHSY, CDR2 SAAADI. Trimming removed 6 bases at V and 1 base at J, with 10 bases between. CDR3 coding DNA: TGCGCCAGCAGCGAGGGCAACAGCAATCAGCCCCAGCATTTT. It is translated as CASSEGNSNQPQHF.

This sequence joins TRBV28 and TRBJ2-3; perhaps TRBD1 as D (5 bases). Germline-derived CDR1 and CDR2 are MDHEN and SYDVKM. Trimming removed 10 bases at V and 6 bases at J, with 17 bases between. The CDR3 consists of 13 residues. CDR3 loop: CAIKGARWDTQYF. CDR3 sequence (DNA): TGTGCCATCAAAGGGGCTAGGTGGGATACGCAGTATTTT. The variable domain in full, completed from reference TRBV28 and TRBJ2-3, reads DVKVTQSSRYLVKRTGEKVFLECVQDMDHENMFWYRQDPGLGLRLIYFSYDVKMKEKGDIPEGYSVSREKKERFSLILESASTNQTSMYLCAIKGARWDTQYFGPGTRLTVL.

The V gene is TRBV24-1, the J gene TRBJ2-5; D possibly corresponds to TRBD1 (6 bases). The CDR3 consists of 14 residues. V lost 7 bases and J 2 bases, leaving 13 bases between the germline ends. Germline loops: CDR1 KGHDR, CDR2 SFDVKD. CDR3 nucleotides: TGTGCCACCAGCCCAGGGGCCAAACAAGAGACCCAGTACTTC. Amino acid sequence: CATSPGAKQETQYF.

The chain joins TRBV6-2 or TRBV6-3 to TRBJ2-7; 11 nucleotides agree with TRBD1. Looked up from germline, CDR1 is MNHEY and CDR2 is SVGEGT. The V segment lost 6 bases and the J segment 1 base; nucleotides outside the gene matches: 11. CDR3 length: 17 residues. The CDR3 DNA follows: TGTGCCAGCAGCAAAAAGGACAGGGGGCAATGGTCCTACGAGCAGTACTTC. Protein sequence: CASSKKDRGQWSYEQYF.

This chain links TRBV6-5 with TRBJ2-7; TRBD2 aligns across 13 bases. Trimming removed 5 bases from V and 2 bases from J; junction bases left unmatched: 0. This CDR3 has 14 amino acids. Germline V CDR1 and CDR2: MNHEY, SVGAGI. CDR3 DNA sequence: TGTGCCAGCAGTACTAGCGGGGGGGCCTACGAGCAGTACTTC. Protein sequence: CASSTSGGAYEQYF.

This clone has a single count. V gene TRBV5-1 combines with J gene TRBJ2-1; TRBD2 is a possible D gene (7 bases). This CDR3 is built from 18 residues. CDR1 and CDR2 (germline): SGHRS, YFSETQ. V was pared by 1 base and J by 8 bases, with 25 bases between. The chain's CDR3 is CASSLSVGLWGGGDEQFF. DNA for the CDR3: TGCGCCAGCAGCTTGTCGGTCGGTTTGTGGGGGGGCGGTGATGAGCAGTTCTTC.

The chain links TRBV28 to TRBJ2-5; 9 bases line up with TRBD1. CDR1 is MDHEN and CDR2 is SYDVKM in the germline V gene. V was pared by 5 bases and J by 4 bases, with 5 bases of the junction left unmatched. CDR3 length: 14 amino acids. The CDR3 loop is CASSTTGGGETQYF. The CDR3 bases are TGTGCCAGCAGTACCACAGGGGGCGGAGAGACCCAGTACTTC.

This clone came up once. Other DNA sequences of this sample code for an identical CDR3. V gene TRBV12-3 or TRBV12-4 combines with J gene TRBJ2-5; TRBD1 agrees at 9 bases. This CDR3 spans 13 amino acids. V was pared by 5 bases and J by 4 bases, with 2 bases of the junction left unmatched. CDR3 coding DNA: TGTGCCAGCAGTCGGGGACAGGGAGAGACCCAGTACTTC. Protein sequence: CASSRGQGETQYF.

In DNA form, the CDR3 reads TGTGCCAGTAGTATAGTTGGGACAGGGGGAAATACGCAGTATTTT. Protein: CASSIVGTGGNTQYF. The chain carries TRBV19 and TRBJ2-3; 11 bases map to TRBD1. The CDR3 is 15 amino acids. V shed 1 base, J shed 7 bases, and the junction held 4 bases outside the gene matches. Germline lookup yields CDR1 LNHDA and CDR2 SQIVND (reference sequence).

V and J are TRBV12-3 or TRBV12-4 and TRBJ1-6; D possibly corresponds to TRBD1 (6 bases). The V gene lost 6 bases and the J gene lost 6 bases, with 9 bases spanning the gap. This CDR3 is 13 amino acids long. The CDR3 nucleotides are TGTGCCAGCAGCATCAGGGGTAATTCACCCCTCCACTTT. Amino acids: CASSIRGNSPLHF.

V and J are TRBV6-5 and TRBJ2-5; 8 nucleotides agree with TRBD1. The V and J ends lost 4 bases and 13 bases, in that order; junction bases with no gene match: 14. CDR1 and CDR2 from the germline V gene are MNHEY and SVGAGI. This CDR3 spans 14 amino acids. Here the CDR3 DNA reads TGTGCCAGCAGTTCGTCAGGGGGCGGACTTAATCCGTACTTC. This sequence encodes CASSSSGGGLNPYF.

The rearrangement uses TRBV5-6 and TRBJ2-2; a weak D match, TRBD2 (5 bases). V lost 1 base, J lost 6 bases, and 7 bases lay in between. The germline V gene encodes CDR1 SGHDT and CDR2 YYEEEE. The CDR3 totals 13 residues. CDR3 protein: CASSLTSPGELFF. For the CDR3, the DNA is TGTGCCAGCAGCTTGACTAGTCCCGGGGAGCTGTTTTTT.

The chain joins TRBV20-1 to TRBJ1-2, with 8 bases identical to TRBD1. The J segment lost 5 bases and the V segment lost 3 bases, leaving 5 bases of the junction unmatched. The CDR3 totals 13 residues. Germline lookup yields CDR1 DFQATT and CDR2 SNEGSKA (reference sequence). CDR3 sequence: CSASLQGGYGYTF. For the CDR3, the DNA is TGCAGTGCTAGTCTACAGGGGGGTTATGGCTACACCTTC.

In this sample, this clone turned up a few times. V usage is TRBV28 and J usage is TRBJ2-7; 7 bases line up with TRBD1. Trimming removed 5 bases from V and 3 bases from J; junction bases left unmatched: 10. This CDR3 is 15 amino acids long. Germline V gene data show CDR1 as MDHEN and CDR2 as SYDVKM. In nucleotides, the CDR3 is TGTGCCAGCAGTCCACCATCGGGACAGTACTACGAGCAGTACTTC. As protein: CASSPPSGQYYEQYF.

CDR3 sequence (DNA): TGTGCCAGCAGCTTACGGGGTCTCAGCACAGATACGCAGTATTTT. This codes for CASSLRGLSTDTQYF. The J gene is TRBJ2-3, the V gene TRBV11-2; weak D call: TRBD2 (5 bases). Trimming removed 2 bases at V and 0 bases at J, with 9 bases between. The CDR3 is 15 residues long. From germline, CDR1 is SGHAT and CDR2 FQNNGV.

This clone was observed once. This rearrangement joins TRBV28 to TRBJ2-7; 9 nucleotides align to TRBD2. The CDR3 contains 13 residues. Germline assignment: CDR1 MDHEN and CDR2 SYDVKM. V dropped 8 bases and J dropped 4; count of bases not matched to a gene: 6. CDR3: CASGAGGRYEQYF. The CDR3, as DNA: TGTGCCAGCGGAGCGGGGGGTAGATACGAGCAGTACTTC.

The chain links TRBV7-9 to TRBJ2-5; possible D gene TRBD1, 5 bases. The CDR3 sequence is 12 residues long. Trimming left V 1 base short and J 7 bases short, with 7 bases between. The germline CDR1 and CDR2 sequences are SEHNR and FQNEAQ (reference sequence). The CDR3 nucleotides are TGTGCCAGCAGCTTAGAGCAGGGGACCCAGTACTTC. Translating it yields CASSLEQGTQYF.

The rearrangement uses TRBV4-1 and TRBJ1-1; maybe TRBD1 (5 bases). Between the trimmed V and J ends, which lost 0 bases and 8 bases, there was a span of 13 bases. The CDR3 length is 14 residues. Per the germline V gene, CDR1 is MGHRA and CDR2 is YSYEKL. The CDR3 is CASSQEGGASEAFF. The DNA of the CDR3 is TGCGCCAGCAGCCAAGAGGGTGGGGCTTCCGAAGCTTTCTTT.

The rearrangement links TRBV7-3 to TRBJ2-3, with D hard to call. Trimming shortened V by 5 bases and J by 1 base, and 10 bases separated the two germline ends. Germline CDR1 and CDR2: SGHTA and FQGTGA. The CDR3 loop spans 14 amino acids. This CDR3 is CASSPSRGTDTQYF. The CDR3 DNA sequence: TGTGCCAGCAGCCCGAGTCGGGGCACAGATACGCAGTATTTT.

The rearrangement uses TRBV7-6 and TRBJ1-5; D might be TRBD1 (6 bases). Germline V gene lookup returns CDR1 SGHVS and CDR2 FNYEAQ. The V end lost 5 bases, the J end lost 5 bases, and 16 bases lay between the germline ends. The CDR3 has 15 amino acids. The DNA of the CDR3 is TGTGCCAGCAGCCCAGGGACACAGGGCTATCAGCCCCAGCATTTT. Its protein is CASSPGTQGYQPQHF.

The V gene is TRBV29-1, the J gene TRBJ1-1; D unclear. The V and J ends lost 4 bases and 1 base respectively, with 13 bases between them. The CDR3 runs 14 residues. The germline V gene encodes CDR1 SQVTM and CDR2 ANQGSEA. In DNA, the CDR3 is TGCAGCGTTGTGGTTAGAGGGAAGAACACTGAAGCTTTCTTT. Translated: CSVVVRGKNTEAFF.

The gene calls are TRBV4-2 and TRBJ2-3; 9 bases agree with TRBD2. Germline V gene data show CDR1 as LGHNA and CDR2 as YNFKEQ. The CDR3 has 17 amino acids. Trimming took 1 base from V and 1 from J; bases not matched to a gene: 6. The CDR3 is CASSQVSLAGRTDTQYF. For the CDR3, the DNA is TGTGCCAGCAGCCAAGTTTCGCTAGCGGGGCGCACAGATACGCAGTATTTT.

The J gene is TRBJ1-5, the V gene TRBV27; D uncertain. Trimming left V 2 bases short and J 0 bases short, with 5 bases between. This CDR3 region has 14 residues. In germline, CDR1 is MNHEY, CDR2 SMNVEV (reference sequence). The CDR3 spells CASSLRVSNQPQHF. For the CDR3, the DNA is TGTGCCAGCAGTTTAAGAGTTAGCAATCAGCCCCAGCATTTT.

V usage is TRBV9 and J usage is TRBJ2-3, with 8 bases aligning to TRBD2. The ends lost 4 bases at V and 4 bases at J; junction bases unmatched: 14. The length of the CDR3 is 17 residues. Germline V CDR1 and CDR2: SGDLS, YYNGEE. The CDR3 bases are TGTGCCAGCAGCCGTAGTACTAGCGGATGGGAGGCAGATACGCAGTATTTT. Its protein is CASSRSTSGWEADTQYF.

V usage is TRBV6-5 and J usage is TRBJ2-5; maybe TRBD2 (5 bases). The germline V gene encodes CDR1 MNHEY and CDR2 SVGAGI. This CDR3 is built from 15 residues. The V end was cut by 6 bases, the J end by 4 bases, with 18 bases between. DNA of the CDR3: TGTGCCAGCAGGATGACTTTGAGGGCAGCAGAGACCCAGTACTTC. It codes for CASRMTLRAAETQYF.

The CDR3 reads CATSDTDTEIPYGYTF. Written as DNA, the CDR3 is TGTGCCACCAGTGATACGGACACAGAGATCCCATATGGCTACACCTTC. V usage is TRBV24-1 and J usage is TRBJ1-2, with a tentative D call TRBD1 (5 bases). V dropped 3 bases and J dropped 5 bases, with 18 bases sitting between them. This CDR3 has 16 residues. In germline, CDR1 is KGHDR, CDR2 SFDVKD.